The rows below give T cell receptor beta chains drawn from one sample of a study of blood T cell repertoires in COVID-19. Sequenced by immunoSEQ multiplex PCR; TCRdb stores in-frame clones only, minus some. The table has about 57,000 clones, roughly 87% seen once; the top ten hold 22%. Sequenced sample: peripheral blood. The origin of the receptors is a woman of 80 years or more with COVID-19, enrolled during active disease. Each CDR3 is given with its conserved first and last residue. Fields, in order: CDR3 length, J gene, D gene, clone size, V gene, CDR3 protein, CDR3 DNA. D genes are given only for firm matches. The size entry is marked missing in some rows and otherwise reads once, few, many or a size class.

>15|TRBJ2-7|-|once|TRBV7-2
CASSLMPGFLYEQYF
TGTGCCAGCAGCTTAATGCCGGGGTTCCTATACGAGCAGTACTTC
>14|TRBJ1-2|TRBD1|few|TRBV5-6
CASSPGTGVYGYTF
TGTGCCAGCAGCCCCGGGACAGGGGTCTATGGCTACACCTTC
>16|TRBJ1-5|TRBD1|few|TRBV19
CASSPRDRGANQPQHF
TGTGCCAGTAGTCCCCGGGACAGGGGCGCCAATCAGCCCCAGCATTTT
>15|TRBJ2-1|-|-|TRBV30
CAWIPPSLVLNEQFF
TGTGCCTGGATCCCCCCTAGCTTAGTTCTAAATGAGCAGTTCTTC
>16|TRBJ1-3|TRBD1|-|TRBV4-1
CASSHLRQGTGNTIYF
TGCGCCAGCAGCCACCTTCGACAGGGCACGGGAAACACCATATATTTT
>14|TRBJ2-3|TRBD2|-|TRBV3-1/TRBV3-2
CASSQAGGGSTQYF
TGTGCCAGCAGCCAAGCGGGGGGGGGAAGTACGCAGTATTTT
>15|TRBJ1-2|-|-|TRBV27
CASSGLTAENYGYTF
TGTGCCAGCAGTGGGTTAACAGCAGAAAACTATGGCTACACCTTC
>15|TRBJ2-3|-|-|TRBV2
CASFILLATSDTQYF
TGTGCCAGCTTCATTCTTCTAGCCACGTCGGATACGCAGTATTTT
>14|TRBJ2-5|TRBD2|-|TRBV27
CASSLSGGAETQYF
TGTGCCAGCAGTTTATCCGGGGGGGCGGAGACCCAGTACTTC
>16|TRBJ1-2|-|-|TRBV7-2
CASSLASLNRWYGYTF
TGTGCCAGCAGCTTAGCTAGCCTCAACAGGTGGTATGGCTACACCTTC
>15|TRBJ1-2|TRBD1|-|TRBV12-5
CASGLTPGQGAGYTF
TGTGCTAGTGGTTTGACTCCGGGACAGGGAGCTGGCTACACCTTC
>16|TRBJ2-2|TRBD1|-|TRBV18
CASSRRWDRVSGELFF
TGTGCCAGCTCACGACGATGGGACAGAGTGAGCGGGGAGCTGTTTTTT
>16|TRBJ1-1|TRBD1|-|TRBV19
CASSLRTGIGNTEAFF
TGTGCCAGTAGTCTCCGGACAGGGATTGGGAACACTGAAGCTTTCTTT
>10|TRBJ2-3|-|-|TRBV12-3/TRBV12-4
CASSRGTQYF
TGTGCCAGCAGTAGGGGTACGCAGTATTTT
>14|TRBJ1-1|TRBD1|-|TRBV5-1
CASSLMDRGFLAFF
TGCGCCAGCAGCTTAATGGACAGGGGGTTTTTGGCTTTCTTT
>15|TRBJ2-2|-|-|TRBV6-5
CASSYGGANAGELFF
TGTGCCAGCAGTTACGGGGGGGCCAACGCCGGGGAGCTGTTTTTT
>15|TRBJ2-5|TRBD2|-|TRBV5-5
CASSPGGGSEETQYF
TGTGCCAGCAGCCCGGGAGGTGGCAGTGAAGAGACCCAGTACTTC
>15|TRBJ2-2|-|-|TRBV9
CASSVAVRNTGELFF
TGTGCCAGCAGCGTAGCTGTCAGGAACACCGGGGAGCTGTTTTTT